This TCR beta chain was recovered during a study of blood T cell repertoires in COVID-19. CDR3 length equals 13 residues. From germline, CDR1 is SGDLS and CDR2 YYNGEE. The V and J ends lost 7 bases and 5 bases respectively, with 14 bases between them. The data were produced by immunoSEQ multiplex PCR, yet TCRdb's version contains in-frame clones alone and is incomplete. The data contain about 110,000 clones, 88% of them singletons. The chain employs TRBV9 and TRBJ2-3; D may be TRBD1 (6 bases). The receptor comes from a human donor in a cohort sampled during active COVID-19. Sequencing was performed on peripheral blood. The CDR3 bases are TGTGCCAGCGCCGGGGACAACCGAGATACGCAGTATTTT. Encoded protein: CASAGDNRDTQYF.